This passage covers 12 T cell receptor beta chains from one sample sequenced in a study of tumor-infiltrating lymphocytes in primary liver carcinoma. cDNA specific to TCR beta was made from 500 ng of total RNA, with a constant-region primer employed for priming. Slightly modified ARM-PCR served as the procedure for the TCR beta libraries. These libraries came from three rounds of nested multiplex PCR. TRBV1-TRBV30 forward primers paired with a C-beta reverse primer drove the first two PCR rounds, approximately 11 cycles each. TCRdb fed the multiplex PCR reads into MiXCR, producing one record per CDR3 protein. The table has about 310,000 distinct CDR3 sequences, almost 60% seen once. The researchers obtained blood RNA from unsorted whole blood and also extracted germline DNA. The sequenced sample was peripheral blood. These TCRs come from a woman younger than 45 with primary liver carcinoma and hepatitis B virus infection.

The chain recombines TRBV14 with TRBJ2-1, with D perhaps matching TRBD2 (6 bases). From germline, CDR1 is SGHDN and CDR2 FVKESK. Trimming pared 4 bases from V and 0 bases from J, leaving 13 bases between. This CDR3 region has 16 residues. The CDR3 DNA is TGTGCCAGCAGCCCCCTTTTCGGGGGCTCCTACAATGAGCAGTTCTTC. Encoded protein: CASSPLFGGSYNEQFF.

A single count supports this clonotype. The junction departs from the called germline gene at one end, perhaps through a read error. The CDR3 DNA reads as TGTGCCGGCAGTTACTCGGACTACAGGGATAGAAACACCATATATTTT. Translated, it gives CAGSYSDYRDRNTIYF. The chain is built from TRBV6-6 and TRBJ1-3; tentative D call: TRBD1 (6 bases). Germline V gene data show CDR1 as MNHNY and CDR2 as SVGAGI (reference sequence). CDR3 size: 16 residues.

The chain uses TRBV12-3 or TRBV12-4 and TRBJ1-1; maybe TRBD1 (5 bases). The V gene lost 6 bases and the J gene lost 6 bases, with 20 bases spanning the gap. This CDR3 spans 15 amino acids. DNA for the CDR3: TGTGCCAGCAGAGGGCAGAGCAGGGTCGGGGCTGAAGCTTTCTTT. Encoded protein: CASRGQSRVGAEAFF.

In the case of this clonotype: With a much larger clone just one base away, this may be a read error. J is TRBJ2-5 and V is TRBV6-1; 11 bases align to TRBD2. The CDR3 covers 17 residues. Germline V gene lookup returns CDR1 MNHNS and CDR2 SASEGT. The chain's CDR3 is CASSLLAGVGGQDTQYF. The CDR3, as DNA: TGTGCCAGCAGCCTACTAGCGGGAGTGGGAGGCCAAGATACCCAGTACTTC.

The V gene is TRBV12-3 or TRBV12-4, the J gene TRBJ1-1, with 9 bases matching TRBD1. CDR3 length: 17 amino acids. Unmatched junction bases numbered 13, after V lost 4 bases and J lost 4 bases. In DNA form, the CDR3 reads TGTGCCAGCAGTTCGGACGACAGGGGGAAATTCGGCACTGAAGCTTTCTTT. Translated: CASSSDDRGKFGTEAFF.

This clonotype showed up many times. V usage is TRBV6-2 or TRBV6-3 and J usage is TRBJ2-5; 9 bases map to TRBD1. The V gene end was trimmed by 6 bases and the J gene end by 2 bases; junction bases not matched to a gene: 7. Germline V gene data show CDR1 as MNHEY and CDR2 as SVGEGT. The CDR3 runs 15 residues. The CDR3 coding sequence is TGTGCCAGCAGCTCAGCCGGGACAGGGCAAGAGACCCAGTACTTC. It translates to CASSSAGTGQETQYF.

This clonotype was found many times. The gene calls are TRBV6-5 and TRBJ1-5, with TRBD1 matching 8 bases. The CDR3 extends over 15 amino acids. J lost 3 bases, V lost 6 bases, and 7 bases had no gene match. CDR1 and CDR2 (germline): MNHEY, SVGAGI. CDR3 amino acids: CASRLTGGVNQPQHF. The CDR3 region has the DNA TGTGCCAGCAGACTAACAGGGGGTGTCAATCAGCCCCAGCATTTT.

The chain employs TRBV12-3 or TRBV12-4 and TRBJ2-5; 7 nucleotides agree with TRBD1. V lost 5 bases, J lost 7 bases, and 7 bases stayed unmatched. CDR3 length: 13 residues. The CDR3 nucleotides are TGTGCCAGCAGTCCTCTTAGGGACAGGACCCAGTACTTC. Its protein product is CASSPLRDRTQYF.

Concerning this clonotype itself: Its ends do not fully match the called genes, so a read error is possible. The chain couples TRBV11-2 to TRBJ2-7, with D maybe TRBD2 (5 bases). This CDR3 has 15 residues. Germline lookup yields CDR1 SGHAT and CDR2 FQNNGV. DNA for the CDR3: TGTGCCAGCAGTTTAGGAGTCCGGGGAAAGTACGAGCAGTACTTC. Amino acids: CASSLGVRGKYEQYF. Full variable domain (rest looked up from reference TRBV11-2 and TRBJ2-7): EAGVAQSPRYKIIEKRQSVAFWCNPISGHATLYWYQQILGQGPKLLIQFQNNGVVDDSQLPKDRFSAERLKGVDSTLKIQPAKLEDSAVYLCASSLGVRGKYEQYFGPGTRLTVT.

A note on this clonotype: This may come from a read error, since a much larger clone is one base off. This chain joins TRBV6-6 and TRBJ2-3, with 14 positions matching TRBD2. The CDR3 is 15 residues long. Germline CDR1 reads MNHNY; CDR2 reads SVGAGI (reference sequence). The CDR3 region is CTSSGTSGRLDTQYF. CDR3 nucleotide sequence: TGTACCAGCAGCGGGACTAGCGGGAGATTGGATACGCAGTATTTT.

The chain uses TRBV5-6 and TRBJ2-5; D may match TRBD1 or TRBD2 (5 bases each). Germline CDR1 and CDR2: SGHDT and YYEEEE. This CDR3 spans 16 amino acids. Trimming stripped 1 base from V and 5 bases from J, with 18 bases between. This CDR3 is CASSLLRDARRETQYF. The CDR3 nucleotides are TGTGCCAGCAGCTTGTTACGGGACGCCCGCAGGGAGACCCAGTACTTC.

The V and J genes are TRBV6-2 or TRBV6-3 and TRBJ2-2; either TRBD1 or TRBD2 may supply D (6 bases each). The CDR3 is 14 residues long. V was shortened by 7 bases and J by 6 bases, with 15 bases between the two germline ends. Germline V CDR1 and CDR2: MNHEY, SVGEGT. CDR3 nucleotide sequence: TGTGCCAGCAAAGGGGGGCTTGTGGCCGGGGAGCTGTTTTTT. Translating it yields CASKGGLVAGELFF.